The 29 T cell receptor beta chains given below trace back to one sample, sequenced in a study of identical twins' blood T cells. TCRdb used MiXCR to reprocess the 5' RACE reads, holding one entry per CDR3 protein. This table has hundreds of thousands of distinct CDR3 sequences, roughly 30% appearing once. The source material was PBMCs. These receptors were taken from a woman aged 18-55 years in good health.

At least ten counts were recorded for this clonotype. This chain connects TRBV9 to TRBJ1-5; the match to TRBD1 covers 7 bases. In germline, CDR1 is SGDLS, CDR2 YYNGEE. The CDR3 length is 14 residues. V lost 4 bases, J lost 1 base, and 2 bases stayed unmatched. CDR3 amino acids: CASSTGDSNQPQHF. In DNA, the CDR3 is TGTGCCAGCAGCACAGGGGACAGCAATCAGCCCCAGCATTTT.

This clonotype was observed a handful of times. The gene calls are TRBV20-1 and TRBJ1-1; possibly TRBD1 for D (5 bases). CDR3 length: 15 residues. Germline V gives CDR1 DFQATT, CDR2 SNEGSKA (reference sequence). V was cut by 5 bases and J by 1 base, with 17 bases left in between. CDR3 coding DNA: TGCAGTGCTCCGACTTGGGAAGACAGGAACACTGAAGCTTTCTTT. It translates to CSAPTWEDRNTEAFF.

This clonotype was recorded a few times. The CDR3 DNA is TGCAGTGCGAACCCTACGGGAGGGCCAAGAGATACGCAGTATTTT. Translating it yields CSANPTGGPRDTQYF. V gene TRBV20-1 combines with J gene TRBJ2-3, with 8 nucleotides matching TRBD2. This CDR3 comprises 15 residues. Germline V gene lookup returns CDR1 DFQATT and CDR2 SNEGSKA (reference sequence). V shed 6 bases and J 5 bases; nucleotides not matched to a gene: 13.

Remarks on this clonotype: Being one base from a much bigger clone, this may be a read error. The J gene is TRBJ1-1, the V gene TRBV5-1, with D unclear. This CDR3 contains 15 residues. Looked up from germline, CDR1 is SGHRS and CDR2 is YFSETQ. This chain's CDR3 is CARSFVSGVNTEAFF. The DNA of the CDR3 is TGCGCCAGAAGCTTTGTCAGTGGGGTGAACACTGAAGCTTTCTTT.

The V call is TRBV12-3 or TRBV12-4, the J call TRBJ1-2; the D is unclear. Trimming left V 1 base short and J 4 bases short, with 13 bases between. CDR3 length: 15 residues. CDR3 loop: CASSLEAVATYGYTF. DNA of the CDR3: TGTGCCAGCAGTTTAGAAGCGGTGGCAACCTATGGCTACACCTTC.

The CDR3 DNA sequence: TGTGCCAGCAGTGACTCGATACCCTTGGGAGGCTACACCTTC. Translating it yields CASSDSIPLGGYTF. The chain has TRBV6-4 and TRBJ1-2; D call uncertain. CDR1 is MRHNA, CDR2 SNTAGT, per germline. The CDR3 runs 14 residues. V was clipped by 0 bases and J by 8 bases, with 13 bases between them.

This chain uses TRBV2 with TRBJ1-1; D ambiguous. The germline CDR1 and CDR2 sequences are SNHLY and FYNNEI. This CDR3 region has 14 residues. V was shortened by 4 bases and J by 3 bases, with 12 bases between the two germline ends. In nucleotides, the CDR3 is TGTGCCAGCAGTGTAGACGGTAGCTACACTGAAGCTTTCTTT. Protein: CASSVDGSYTEAFF.

With respect to this clonotype: The junction and the germline gene differ at one end; a read error may be behind it. The chain links TRBV11-3 to TRBJ2-2; D may be TRBD2 (6 bases). The CDR3 runs 16 residues. In germline, CDR1 is SGHNT, CDR2 YENEEA. The CDR3 loop reads CASSLNSRGNTGELLF. Here the CDR3 DNA reads TGTGCCAGCAGCTTAAATTCCCGGGGGAACACCGGGGAGCTGCTTTTT.

As regards this clonotype: Since the CDR3 does not end with the conserved phenylalanine or tryptophan, this likely comes from a read error. CDR3 amino acids: CASSQLWGRGENGYTY. The CDR3, as DNA: TGTGCCAGCAGCCAATTATGGGGCAGGGGAGAAAATGGCTACACCTAC. This chain links TRBV3-1 with TRBJ1-2; D might be TRBD1 (6 bases). This CDR3 has 16 amino acids. CDR1 is LGHDT, CDR2 YNNKEL, per germline (reference sequence). The V and J ends lost 2 bases and 6 bases respectively, with 19 bases between them.

Ten or more counts support this clonotype. This chain links TRBV20-1 with TRBJ1-4; no reliable D call. Trimming stripped 0 bases from V and 7 bases from J, with 15 bases between. Germline loops: CDR1 DFQATT, CDR2 SNEGSKA (reference sequence). This CDR3 has 15 residues. The CDR3 spells CSARDGGSLGEKLFF. CDR3 nucleotide sequence: TGCAGTGCTAGAGATGGAGGGAGTTTGGGTGAAAAACTGTTTTTT.

J is TRBJ1-1 and V is TRBV29-1, with D maybe TRBD1 (5 bases). Trimming shortened V by 0 bases and J by 6 bases, and 14 bases separated the two germline ends. CDR3 size: 14 residues. In germline, CDR1 is SQVTM, CDR2 ANQGSEA. CDR3: CSVEDRRASAEAFF. The CDR3 DNA is TGCAGCGTTGAAGATCGCAGGGCAAGCGCTGAAGCTTTCTTT.

There are many counts of this clonotype. The rearrangement joins TRBV20-1 to TRBJ2-2; D call uncertain. Germline loops: CDR1 DFQATT, CDR2 SNEGSKA (reference sequence). The CDR3 is made up of 13 amino acids. Trimming stripped 6 bases from V and 1 base from J, with 9 bases between. Here the CDR3 reads CSAAPRNTGELFF. The CDR3 DNA reads as TGCAGTGCAGCGCCCAGGAACACCGGGGAGCTGTTTTTT.

This clonotype was counted only a few times. The J gene is TRBJ2-2, the V gene TRBV6-6; D not resolved. Per germline, CDR1 MNHNY and CDR2 SVGAGI (reference sequence). Deletions cut 8 bases from V and 0 bases from J, with 10 bases between. The CDR3 length is 14 residues. The CDR3: CASVQVANTGELFF. DNA of the CDR3: TGTGCCAGCGTGCAGGTAGCGAACACCGGGGAGCTGTTTTTT.

Turning to this clonotype: This may come from a read error, since a much larger clone is one base off. The CDR3 nucleotides read TGTGCCAGCAGTTCGGCAGGGGGGAACACTGAAGCTTTCTTT. Encoded protein: CASSSAGGNTEAFF. V gene TRBV12-3 or TRBV12-4 combines with J gene TRBJ1-1; 7 bases align to TRBD1. The length of the CDR3 is 14 residues. The junction had 3 bases not matched to a gene; V was cut back by 4 bases and J by 1 base.

This chain uses TRBV6-1 with TRBJ2-2; D gene ambiguous. The germline CDR1 and CDR2 sequences are MNHNS and SASEGT. The CDR3 totals 15 residues. V lost 5 bases and J lost 1, with 11 bases in between. CDR3 protein: CASSPWIGNTGELFF. Here the CDR3 DNA reads TGTGCCAGCAGTCCGTGGATCGGGAACACCGGGGAGCTGTTTTTT.

This clonotype was counted between two and nine times. The V gene is TRBV7-2, the J gene TRBJ2-1; D is unresolved. The V gene lost 5 bases and the J gene lost 5 bases, with 16 bases spanning the gap. CDR3 length equals 15 residues. Germline values: CDR1 SGHTA, CDR2 FQGNSA. This CDR3 is CASSRSVALNNEQFF. The CDR3 nucleotides are TGTGCCAGCAGCCGCTCTGTGGCTTTGAACAATGAGCAGTTCTTC.

V usage is TRBV18 and J usage is TRBJ1-2; possibly TRBD1 for D (5 bases). Germline assignment: CDR1 KGHSH and CDR2 LQKENI. Trimming removed 3 bases at V and 6 bases at J, with 17 bases between. There are 15 residues in the CDR3. CDR3 bases: TGTGCCAGCTCACCGCCCATGCCGCAGGGTCATGGCTACACCTTC. Protein product: CASSPPMPQGHGYTF.

This clonotype was found a few times. This chain uses TRBV11-1 with TRBJ2-2, with a weak D call TRBD1 (5 bases). Trimming shortened V by 3 bases and J by 5 bases, and 16 bases separated the two germline ends. Germline V lookup: CDR1 SGHAT, CDR2 FQDESV (reference sequence). This CDR3 is built from 16 residues. The CDR3 coding sequence is TGTGCCAGCAGCTTGCGCGGAAAGGGGTTTACCGGGGAGCTGTTTTTT. Amino acid sequence: CASSLRGKGFTGELFF.

This chain joins TRBV11-3 and TRBJ2-2; D is uncertain. Germline V gives CDR1 SGHNT, CDR2 YENEEA. The CDR3 has 15 residues. Trimming took 2 bases from V and 5 from J, leaving 12 bases between them. CDR3 loop: CASSLIGTLTGELFF. DNA of the CDR3: TGTGCCAGCAGCTTAATAGGTACCCTGACCGGGGAGCTGTTTTTT.

This clonotype has a handful of counts. The chain combines TRBV7-9 with TRBJ1-2, with a possible D match to TRBD1 (5 bases). This CDR3 region has 15 residues. Per germline, CDR1 SEHNR and CDR2 FQNEAQ (reference sequence). Trimming stripped 1 base from V and 2 bases from J, with 11 bases between. This chain's CDR3 is CASSLDRSYNYGYTF. For the CDR3, the DNA is TGTGCCAGCAGCTTAGACAGGTCATACAACTATGGCTACACCTTC.

The genes are TRBV20-1 and TRBJ2-7; 9 bases are a match to TRBD2. Germline CDR1 DFQATT, CDR2 SNEGSKA (reference sequence). After removal of 1 base from V and 7 bases from J, the junction contained 8 bases not matched to a gene. The CDR3 consists of 14 residues. The CDR3 region has the DNA TGCAGTGCTAGAGGTCTAGCGGGAACATTTGAGCAGTACTTC. This sequence encodes CSARGLAGTFEQYF.

The chain links TRBV7-2 to TRBJ2-1; D is ambiguous. Germline V CDR1 and CDR2: SGHTA, FQGNSA. The CDR3 contains 15 residues. The V end lost 7 bases, the J end lost 2 bases, and 15 bases lay between the germline ends. The CDR3 DNA sequence: TGTGCCAGCAATCCTGACCTCCAGCCCTACAATGAGCAGTTCTTC. The encoded protein is CASNPDLQPYNEQFF.

The chain joins TRBV7-9 to TRBJ1-1; D possibly corresponds to TRBD1 (6 bases). The CDR3 runs 11 residues. Germline CDR1 is SEHNR and CDR2 is FQNEAQ (reference sequence). The V end was cut by 10 bases, the J end by 7 bases, with 13 bases between. The CDR3 region is CAIHRVDEAFF. The CDR3 bases are TGTGCCATCCACAGGGTGGATGAAGCTTTCTTT.

This clonotype turned up a few times. V gene TRBV20-1 combines with J gene TRBJ2-1; D perhaps matches TRBD2 (6 bases). V lost 5 bases and J lost 9, with 20 bases in between. Germline CDR1 and CDR2: DFQATT and SNEGSKA (reference sequence). This CDR3 spans 14 amino acids. The CDR3 nucleotides read TGCAGTGCTGTTATGCCAAGGACTACGGGTGAGCAGTTCTTC. Its translation: CSAVMPRTTGEQFF.

This chain uses TRBV25-1 with TRBJ2-3; 11 nucleotides align to TRBD2. Germline assignment: CDR1 MGHDK and CDR2 SYGVNS. CDR3 length: 15 residues. V shed 6 bases, J shed 5 bases, and the junction held 7 bases outside the gene matches. The CDR3 protein is CASRVAGGPEDTQYF. The CDR3 region has the DNA TGTGCCAGCAGGGTAGCGGGAGGGCCAGAAGATACGCAGTATTTT.

This clonotype was picked up one time. An end of the junction differs from the germline gene, which may be a read error. This rearrangement joins TRBV5-1 to TRBJ1-4; maybe TRBD1 (5 bases). Germline-derived CDR1 and CDR2 are SGHRS and YFSETQ. The CDR3 covers 18 residues. The CDR3 loop reads CASSFGLLPRGTNEELFF. CDR3 DNA: TGCGCCAGCAGCTTCGGACTGCTCCCGAGGGGAACTAATGAAGAACTGTTTTTT.

V usage is TRBV3-1 and J usage is TRBJ1-1; D is perhaps TRBD1 (6 bases). Germline CDR1 and CDR2: LGHDT and YNNKEL (reference sequence). The CDR3 length is 14 residues. V lost 5 bases, J lost 2 bases, and 12 bases lay in between. The CDR3 nucleotides read TGTGCCAGCAGCAAGGGACACGCTAACACTGAAGCTTTCTTT. As protein: CASSKGHANTEAFF.

This clonotype was observed a few times. The genes are TRBV20-1 and TRBJ2-1; D gene unclear. CDR1 and CDR2 from the germline V gene are DFQATT and SNEGSKA (reference sequence). The germline V and J ends were trimmed by 5 bases and 0 bases, with 14 bases remaining between them. The CDR3 runs 15 residues. The DNA for the CDR3 is TGCAGTGCTCAAGGGCGGCCCCCCTCCTACAATGAGCAGTTCTTC. It translates to CSAQGRPPSYNEQFF.

The V and J genes are TRBV11-3 and TRBJ1-3; D might be TRBD1 (5 bases). V was cut by 5 bases and J by 0 bases, with 17 bases left in between. CDR1 and CDR2 from the germline V gene are SGHNT and YENEEA. The CDR3 covers 17 residues. CDR3 sequence reads: CASSPSPGRSSGNTIYF. The CDR3 DNA is TGTGCCAGCAGCCCAAGCCCAGGGCGCTCCTCTGGAAACACCATATATTTT.